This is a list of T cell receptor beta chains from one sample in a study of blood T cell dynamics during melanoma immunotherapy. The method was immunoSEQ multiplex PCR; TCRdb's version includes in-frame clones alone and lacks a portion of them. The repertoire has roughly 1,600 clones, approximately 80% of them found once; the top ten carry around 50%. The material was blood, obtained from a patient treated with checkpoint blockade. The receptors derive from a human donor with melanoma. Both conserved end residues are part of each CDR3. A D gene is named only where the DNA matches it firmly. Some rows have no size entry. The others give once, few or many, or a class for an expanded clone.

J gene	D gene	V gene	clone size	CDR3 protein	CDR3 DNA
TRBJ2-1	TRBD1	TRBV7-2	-	CASSSARGLSSYNEQFF	TGTGCCAGCAGCTCAGCCAGGGGGCTCTCCTCCTACAATGAGCAGTTCTTC
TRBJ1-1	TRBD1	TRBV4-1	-	CASSQGALIDRESEAFF	TGCGCCAGCAGCCAAGGAGCTTTAATCGACAGGGAGTCTGAAGCTTTCTTT
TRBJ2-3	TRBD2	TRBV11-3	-	CASSPLAGGYTDTQYF	TGTGCCAGCAGTCCTCTAGCGGGGGGATACACAGATACGCAGTATTTT
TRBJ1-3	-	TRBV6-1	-	CASTDRGIKNTIYF	TGTGCCAGCACCGATAGGGGGATTAAAAACACCATATATTTT
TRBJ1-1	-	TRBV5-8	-	CASSPLSGPFPAFF	TGTGCCAGCAGCCCATTATCCGGACCCTTTCCTGCTTTCTTT
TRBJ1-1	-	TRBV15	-	CATSRDGGDTEAFF	TGTGCCACCAGCAGAGATGGGGGGGACACTGAAGCTTTCTTT
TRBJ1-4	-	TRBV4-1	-	CASSQEGRLNEKLFF	TGCGCCAGCAGCCAAGAAGGACGCCTTAATGAAAAACTGTTTTTT
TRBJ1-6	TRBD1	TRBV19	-	CASSLLNRGSSYNSPLHF	TGTGCCAGTAGTCTCCTGAACAGGGGAAGCTCCTATAATTCACCCCTCCACTTT
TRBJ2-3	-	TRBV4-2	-	CASSQVSGGLTTDTQYF	TGTGCCAGCAGCCAAGTGTCCGGGGGGCTTACCACAGATACGCAGTATTTT
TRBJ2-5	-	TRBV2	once	CASSTGETQYF	TGTGCCAGCAGTACGGGGGAGACCCAGTACTTC
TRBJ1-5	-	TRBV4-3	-	CASSQGGRGYSNQPQHF	TGCGCCAGCAGCCAAGGGGGAAGAGGGTATAGCAATCAGCCCCAGCATTTT
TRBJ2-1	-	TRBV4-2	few	CASSQGGAQYEQFF	TGTGCCAGCAGCCAAGGGGGGGCCCAGTATGAGCAGTTCTTC
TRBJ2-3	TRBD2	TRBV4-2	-	CASSQVSGGARSTDTQYF	TGTGCCAGCAGCCAAGTTAGCGGGGGGGCCCGAAGCACAGATACGCAGTATTTT
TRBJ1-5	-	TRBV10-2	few	CASRGEGRNQPQHF	TGCGCCAGCAGGGGGGAAGGGCGCAATCAGCCCCAGCATTTT
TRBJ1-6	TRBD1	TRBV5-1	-	CASSPPGQGRSPLHF	TGCGCCAGCAGCCCGCCGGGACAGGGAAGGTCACCCCTCCACTTT
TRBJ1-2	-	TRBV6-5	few	CATQQEGYTF	TGTGCCACCCAGCAGGAGGGCTACACCTTC
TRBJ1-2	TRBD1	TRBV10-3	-	CAIRGQGVYGYTF	TGTGCCATCAGGGGTCAGGGGGTCTATGGCTACACCTTC
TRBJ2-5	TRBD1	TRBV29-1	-	CSVSGGQKRETQYF	TGCAGCGTTTCAGGGGGCCAAAAAAGGGAGACCCAGTACTTC
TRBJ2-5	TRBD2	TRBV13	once	CASSLNGGVETQYF	TGTGCCAGCAGCTTGAACGGGGGGGTCGAGACCCAGTACTTC
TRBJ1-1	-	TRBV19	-	CASIHHGTSLNTEAFF	TGTGCCAGTATCCATCATGGAACAAGTCTGAACACTGAAGCTTTCTTT
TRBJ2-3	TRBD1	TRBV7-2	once	CASSLTGQGTDTQYF	TGTGCCAGCAGCTTAACGGGACAGGGCACAGATACGCAGTATTTT
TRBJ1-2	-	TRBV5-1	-	CASSFRSGIYYGYTF	TGCGCCAGCAGCTTTAGATCAGGAATCTACTATGGCTACACCTTC
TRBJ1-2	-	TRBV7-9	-	CASSLQRGTEGYTF	TGTGCCAGCAGCCTCCAACGAGGAACGGAAGGCTACACCTTC
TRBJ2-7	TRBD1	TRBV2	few	CASRPGTGLYEQYF	TGTGCCAGCAGGCCCGGGACAGGACTCTACGAGCAGTACTTC
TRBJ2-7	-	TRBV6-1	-	CASRSPSSYEQYF	TGTGCCAGCAGATCCCCAAGCTCCTACGAGCAGTACTTC
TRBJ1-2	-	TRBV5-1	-	CASSLAGEGVYGYTF	TGCGCCAGCAGCTTGGCGGGTGAGGGAGTCTATGGCTACACCTTC
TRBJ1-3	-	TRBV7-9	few	CASSIGGGAAGNTIYF	TGTGCCAGCAGCATAGGAGGGGGGGCAGCTGGAAACACCATATATTTT
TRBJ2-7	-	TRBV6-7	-	CASSSPGFSYEQYF	TGTGCCAGCAGTTCCCCCGGATTCAGCTACGAGCAGTACTTC
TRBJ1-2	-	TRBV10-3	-	CAISESMFTNYGYTF	TGTGCCATCAGTGAGTCGATGTTTACTAACTATGGCTACACCTTC